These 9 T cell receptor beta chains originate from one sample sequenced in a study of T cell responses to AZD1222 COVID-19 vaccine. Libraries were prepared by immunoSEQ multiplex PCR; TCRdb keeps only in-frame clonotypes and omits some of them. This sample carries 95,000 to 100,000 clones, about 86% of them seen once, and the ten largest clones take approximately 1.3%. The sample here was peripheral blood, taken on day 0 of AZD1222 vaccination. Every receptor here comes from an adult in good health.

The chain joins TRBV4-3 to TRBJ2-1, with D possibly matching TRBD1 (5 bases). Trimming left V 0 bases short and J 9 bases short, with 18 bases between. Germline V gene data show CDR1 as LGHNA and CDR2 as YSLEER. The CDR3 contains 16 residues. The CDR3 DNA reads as TGCGCCAGCAGCCAAGACCCCACCGGCAGGGATGGTGAGCAGTTCTTC. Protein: CASSQDPTGRDGEQFF.

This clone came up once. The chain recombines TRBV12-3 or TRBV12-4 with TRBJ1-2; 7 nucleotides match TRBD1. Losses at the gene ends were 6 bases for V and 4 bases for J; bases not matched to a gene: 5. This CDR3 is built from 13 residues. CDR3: CASSLTGSYGYTF. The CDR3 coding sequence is TGTGCCAGCAGCCTGACAGGGAGCTATGGCTACACCTTC.

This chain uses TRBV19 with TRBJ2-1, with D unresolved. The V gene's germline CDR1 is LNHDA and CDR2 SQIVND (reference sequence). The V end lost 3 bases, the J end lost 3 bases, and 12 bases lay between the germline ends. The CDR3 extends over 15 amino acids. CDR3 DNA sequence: TGTGCCAGTAGTATGGGCCAGCAGATCTACAATGAGCAGTTCTTC. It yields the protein CASSMGQQIYNEQFF.

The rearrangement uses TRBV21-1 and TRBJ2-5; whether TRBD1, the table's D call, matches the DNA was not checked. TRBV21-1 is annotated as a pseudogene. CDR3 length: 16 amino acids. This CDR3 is CASSKLKTGAQETQYF. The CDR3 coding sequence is TGTGCCAGCAGCAAATTGAAGACAGGGGCCCAAGAGACCCAGTACTTC.

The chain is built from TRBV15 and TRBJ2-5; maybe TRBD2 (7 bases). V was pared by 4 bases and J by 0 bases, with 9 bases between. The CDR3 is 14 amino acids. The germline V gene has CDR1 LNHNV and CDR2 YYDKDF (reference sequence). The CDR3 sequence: CATSKGGNQETQYF. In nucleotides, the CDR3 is TGTGCCACCAGCAAGGGGGGGAACCAAGAGACCCAGTACTTC.

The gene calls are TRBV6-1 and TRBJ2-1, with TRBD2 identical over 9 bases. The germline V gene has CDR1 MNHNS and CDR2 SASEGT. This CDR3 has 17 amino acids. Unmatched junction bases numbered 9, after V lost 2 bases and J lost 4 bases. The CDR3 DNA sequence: TGTGCCAGCAGTGAACGGGGTAGGCTAGCGGGGTACAATGAGCAGTTCTTC. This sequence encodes CASSERGRLAGYNEQFF.

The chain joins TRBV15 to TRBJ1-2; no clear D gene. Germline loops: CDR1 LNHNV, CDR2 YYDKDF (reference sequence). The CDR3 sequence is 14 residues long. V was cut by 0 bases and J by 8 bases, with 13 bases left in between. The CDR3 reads CATSRDLRREGYTF. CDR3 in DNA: TGTGCCACCAGCAGAGATCTGAGGAGGGAGGGCTACACCTTC.

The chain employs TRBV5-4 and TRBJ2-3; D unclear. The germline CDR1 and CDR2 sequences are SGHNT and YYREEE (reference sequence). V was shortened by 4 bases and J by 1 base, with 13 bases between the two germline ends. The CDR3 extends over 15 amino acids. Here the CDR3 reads CASSARKSGTDTQYF. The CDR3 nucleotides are TGTGCCAGCAGCGCCCGTAAGAGCGGCACAGATACGCAGTATTTT.

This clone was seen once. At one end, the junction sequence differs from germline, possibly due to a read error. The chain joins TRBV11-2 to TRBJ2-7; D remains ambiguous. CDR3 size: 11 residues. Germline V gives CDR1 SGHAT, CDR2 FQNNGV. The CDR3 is CASTLQYEQYF. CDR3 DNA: TGTGCCAGCACCTTACAATACGAGCAGTACTTC.